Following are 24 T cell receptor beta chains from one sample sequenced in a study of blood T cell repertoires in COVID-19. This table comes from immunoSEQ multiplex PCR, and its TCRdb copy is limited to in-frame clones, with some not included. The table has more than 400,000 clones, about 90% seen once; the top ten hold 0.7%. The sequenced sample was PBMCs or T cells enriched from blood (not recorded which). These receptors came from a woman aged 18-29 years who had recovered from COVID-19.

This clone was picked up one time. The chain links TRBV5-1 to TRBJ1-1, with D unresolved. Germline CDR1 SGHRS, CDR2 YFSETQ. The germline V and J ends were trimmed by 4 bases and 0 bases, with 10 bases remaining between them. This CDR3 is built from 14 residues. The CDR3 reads CASSPDGVNTEAFF. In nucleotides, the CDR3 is TGCGCCAGCAGCCCCGACGGGGTGAACACTGAAGCTTTCTTT.

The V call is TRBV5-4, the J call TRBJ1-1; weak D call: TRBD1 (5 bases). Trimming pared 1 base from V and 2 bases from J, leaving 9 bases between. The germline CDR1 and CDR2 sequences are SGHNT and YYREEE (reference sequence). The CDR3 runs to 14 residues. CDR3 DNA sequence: TGTGCCAGCAGCTTGCTAGGGGATAACACTGAAGCTTTCTTT. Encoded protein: CASSLLGDNTEAFF.

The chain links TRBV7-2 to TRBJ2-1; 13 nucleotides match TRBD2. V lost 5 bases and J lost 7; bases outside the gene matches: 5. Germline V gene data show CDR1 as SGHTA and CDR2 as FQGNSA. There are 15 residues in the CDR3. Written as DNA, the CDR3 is TGTGCCAGCAGCCGTTGGACTAGCGGGGGTAATGAGCAGTTCTTC. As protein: CASSRWTSGGNEQFF.

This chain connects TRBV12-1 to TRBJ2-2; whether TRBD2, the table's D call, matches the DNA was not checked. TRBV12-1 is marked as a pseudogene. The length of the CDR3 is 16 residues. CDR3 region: CASSRGLAVDTGELFF. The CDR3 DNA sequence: TGTGCCAGCAGCCGCGGACTAGCGGTCGACACCGGGGAGCTGTTTTTT.

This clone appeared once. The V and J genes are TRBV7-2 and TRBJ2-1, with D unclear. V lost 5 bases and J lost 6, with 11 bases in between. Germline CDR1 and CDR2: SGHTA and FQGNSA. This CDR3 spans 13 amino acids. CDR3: CASSADRINEQFF. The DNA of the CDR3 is TGTGCCAGCAGCGCGGATAGAATCAATGAGCAGTTCTTC.

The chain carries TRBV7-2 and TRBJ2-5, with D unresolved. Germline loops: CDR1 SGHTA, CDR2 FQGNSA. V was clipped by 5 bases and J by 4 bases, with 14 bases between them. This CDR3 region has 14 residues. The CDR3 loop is CASSPEASSETQYF. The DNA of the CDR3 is TGTGCCAGCAGCCCCGAAGCGAGTTCAGAGACCCAGTACTTC.

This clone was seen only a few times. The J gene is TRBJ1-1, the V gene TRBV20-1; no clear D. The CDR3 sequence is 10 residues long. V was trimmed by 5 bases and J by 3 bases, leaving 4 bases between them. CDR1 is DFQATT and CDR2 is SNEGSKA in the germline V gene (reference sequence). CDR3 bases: TGCAGTGCTCCTGACACTGAAGCTTTCTTT. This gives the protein CSAPDTEAFF.

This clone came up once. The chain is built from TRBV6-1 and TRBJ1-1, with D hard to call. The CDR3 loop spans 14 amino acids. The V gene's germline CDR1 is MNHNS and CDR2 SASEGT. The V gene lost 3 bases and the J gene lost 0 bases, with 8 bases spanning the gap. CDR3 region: CASSDRGLNTEAFF. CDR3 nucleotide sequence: TGTGCCAGCAGTGACAGAGGTTTGAACACTGAAGCTTTCTTT.

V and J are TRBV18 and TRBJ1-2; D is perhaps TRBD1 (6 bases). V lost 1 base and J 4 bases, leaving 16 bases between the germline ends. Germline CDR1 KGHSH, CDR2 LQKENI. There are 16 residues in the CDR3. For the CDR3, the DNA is TGTGCCAGCTCACCACGGCCGCGGGGGCGCTCCTATGGCTACACCTTC. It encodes CASSPRPRGRSYGYTF.

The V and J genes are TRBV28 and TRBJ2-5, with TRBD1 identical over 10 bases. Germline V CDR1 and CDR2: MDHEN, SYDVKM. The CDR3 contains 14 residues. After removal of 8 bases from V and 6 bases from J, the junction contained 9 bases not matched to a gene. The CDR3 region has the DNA TGTGCCAGCCTGAGGACAGGGGGAGTGAAGACCCAGTACTTC. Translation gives CASLRTGGVKTQYF.

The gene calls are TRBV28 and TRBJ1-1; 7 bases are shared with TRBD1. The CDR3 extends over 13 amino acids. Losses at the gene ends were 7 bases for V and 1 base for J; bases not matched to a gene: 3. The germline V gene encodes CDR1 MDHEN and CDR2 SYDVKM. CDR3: CASKGAKNTEAFF. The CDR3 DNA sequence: TGTGCCAGCAAGGGGGCCAAGAACACTGAAGCTTTCTTT.

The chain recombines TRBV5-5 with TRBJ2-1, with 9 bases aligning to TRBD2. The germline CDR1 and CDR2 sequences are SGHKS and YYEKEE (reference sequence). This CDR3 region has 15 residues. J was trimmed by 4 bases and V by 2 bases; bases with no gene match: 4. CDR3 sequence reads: CASSLERGVYNEQFF. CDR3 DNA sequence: TGTGCCAGCAGCTTAGAGCGGGGGGTTTACAATGAGCAGTTCTTC.

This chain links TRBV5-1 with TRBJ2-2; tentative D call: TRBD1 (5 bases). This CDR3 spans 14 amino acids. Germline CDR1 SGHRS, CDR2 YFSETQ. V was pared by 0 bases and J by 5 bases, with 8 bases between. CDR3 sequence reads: CASSLDRLTGELFF. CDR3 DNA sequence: TGCGCCAGCAGCTTGGACAGGCTGACCGGGGAGCTGTTTTTT.

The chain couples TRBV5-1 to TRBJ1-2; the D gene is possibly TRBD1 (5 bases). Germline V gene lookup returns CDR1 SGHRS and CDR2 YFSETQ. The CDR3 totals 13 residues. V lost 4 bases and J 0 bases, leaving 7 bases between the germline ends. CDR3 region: CASSEDTNYGYTF. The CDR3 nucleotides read TGCGCCAGCAGCGAGGACACTAACTATGGCTACACCTTC.

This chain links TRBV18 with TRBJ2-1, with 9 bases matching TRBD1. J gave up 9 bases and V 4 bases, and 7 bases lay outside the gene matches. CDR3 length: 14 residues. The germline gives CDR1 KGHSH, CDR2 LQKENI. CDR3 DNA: TGTGCCAGCTCACGACCAGACAGGGGGATTGAGCAGTTCTTC. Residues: CASSRPDRGIEQFF.

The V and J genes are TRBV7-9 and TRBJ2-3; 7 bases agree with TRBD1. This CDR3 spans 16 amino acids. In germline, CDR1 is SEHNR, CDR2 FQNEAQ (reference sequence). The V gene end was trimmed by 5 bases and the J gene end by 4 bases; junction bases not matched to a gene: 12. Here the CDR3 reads CASSPLLTGNADTQYF. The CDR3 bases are TGTGCCAGCAGCCCCCTGCTGACAGGGAATGCAGATACGCAGTATTTT.

CDR3 nucleotide sequence: TGTGCCAGCAGCCAAACACCCGGGGAGCTGTTTTTT. As protein: CASSQTPGELFF. The chain is built from TRBV9 and TRBJ2-2; D is ambiguous. The CDR3 contains 12 residues. V was trimmed by 4 bases and J by 6 bases, leaving 7 bases between them. The germline V gene has CDR1 SGDLS and CDR2 YYNGEE. The entire variable domain, with the rest obtained from reference TRBV9 and TRBJ2-2, is as follows: DSGVTQTPKHLITATGQRVTLRCSPRSGDLSVYWYQQSLDQGLQFLIQYYNGEERAKGNILERFSAQQFPDLHSELNLSSLELGDSALYFCASSQTPGELFFGEGSRLTVL.

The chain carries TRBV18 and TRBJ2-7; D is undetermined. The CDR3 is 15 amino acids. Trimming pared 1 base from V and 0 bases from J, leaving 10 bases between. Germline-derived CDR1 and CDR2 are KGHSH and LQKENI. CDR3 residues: CASSPRGSSSYEQYF. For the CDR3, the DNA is TGTGCCAGCTCACCACGAGGTTCCAGCTCCTACGAGCAGTACTTC. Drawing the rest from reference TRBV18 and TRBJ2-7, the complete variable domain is NAGVMQNPRHLVRRRGQEARLRCSPMKGHSHVYWYRQLPEEGLKFMVYLQKENIIDESGMPKERFSAEFPKEGPSILRIQQVVRGDSAAYFCASSPRGSSSYEQYFGPGTRLTVT.

In DNA form, the CDR3 reads TGTGCCAGTAGTAACGGCAGGGGATGGGATGAGCAGTTCTTC. This gives the protein CASSNGRGWDEQFF. V is TRBV19 and J is TRBJ2-1; D perhaps matches TRBD1 (6 bases). V lost 4 bases to trimming and J lost 8 bases, with 15 bases between them. This CDR3 has 14 residues. Germline V gene lookup returns CDR1 LNHDA and CDR2 SQIVND (reference sequence).

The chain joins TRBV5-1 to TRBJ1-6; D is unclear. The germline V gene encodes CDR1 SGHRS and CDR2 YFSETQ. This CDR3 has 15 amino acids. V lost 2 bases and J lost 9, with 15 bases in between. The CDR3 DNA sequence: TGCGCCAGCAGCTTCTCGTCCCGGGAGGGTTCACCCCTCCACTTT. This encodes CASSFSSREGSPLHF.

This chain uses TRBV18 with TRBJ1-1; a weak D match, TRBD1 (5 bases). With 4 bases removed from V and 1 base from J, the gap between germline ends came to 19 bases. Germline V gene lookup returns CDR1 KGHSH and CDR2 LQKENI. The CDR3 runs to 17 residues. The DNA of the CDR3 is TGTGCCAGCTCACTGACAGCGATCGGGCCGGGGAACACTGAAGCTTTCTTT. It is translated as CASSLTAIGPGNTEAFF. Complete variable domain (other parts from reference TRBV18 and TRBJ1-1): NAGVMQNPRHLVRRRGQEARLRCSPMKGHSHVYWYRQLPEEGLKFMVYLQKENIIDESGMPKERFSAEFPKEGPSILRIQQVVRGDSAAYFCASSLTAIGPGNTEAFFGQGTRLTVV.

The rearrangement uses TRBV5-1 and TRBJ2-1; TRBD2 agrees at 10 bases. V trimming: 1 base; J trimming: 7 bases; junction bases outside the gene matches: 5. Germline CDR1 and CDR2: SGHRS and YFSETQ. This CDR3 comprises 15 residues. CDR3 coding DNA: TGCGCCAGCAGCTTGAGCGGGGGGGCATCGAATGAGCAGTTCTTC. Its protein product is CASSLSGGASNEQFF.

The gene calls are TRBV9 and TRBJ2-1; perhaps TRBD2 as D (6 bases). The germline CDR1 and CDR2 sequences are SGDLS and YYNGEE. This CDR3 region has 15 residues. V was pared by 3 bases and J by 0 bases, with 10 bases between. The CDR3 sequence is CASSEDGSSYNEQFF. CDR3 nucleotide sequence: TGTGCCAGCAGCGAGGACGGGAGCTCCTACAATGAGCAGTTCTTC.

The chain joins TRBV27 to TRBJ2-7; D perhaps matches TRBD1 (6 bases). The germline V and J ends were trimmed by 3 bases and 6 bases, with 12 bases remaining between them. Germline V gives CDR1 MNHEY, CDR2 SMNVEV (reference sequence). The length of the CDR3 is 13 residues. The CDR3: CASSFGDTSEQYF. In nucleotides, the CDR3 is TGTGCCAGCAGTTTTGGGGACACGAGCGAGCAGTACTTC.